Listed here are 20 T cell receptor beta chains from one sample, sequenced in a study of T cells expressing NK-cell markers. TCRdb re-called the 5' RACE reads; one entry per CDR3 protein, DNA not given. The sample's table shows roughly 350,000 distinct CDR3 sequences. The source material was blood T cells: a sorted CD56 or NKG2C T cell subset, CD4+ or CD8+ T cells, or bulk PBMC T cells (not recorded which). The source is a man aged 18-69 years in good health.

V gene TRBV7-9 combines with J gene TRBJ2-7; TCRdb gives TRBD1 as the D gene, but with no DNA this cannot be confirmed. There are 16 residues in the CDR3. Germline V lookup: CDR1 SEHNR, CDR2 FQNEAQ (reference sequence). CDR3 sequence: CASSFREGQGDPEQYF.

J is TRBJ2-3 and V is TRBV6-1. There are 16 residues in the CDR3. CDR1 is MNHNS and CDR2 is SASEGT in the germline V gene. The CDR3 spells CASREGYLQGTDTQYF.

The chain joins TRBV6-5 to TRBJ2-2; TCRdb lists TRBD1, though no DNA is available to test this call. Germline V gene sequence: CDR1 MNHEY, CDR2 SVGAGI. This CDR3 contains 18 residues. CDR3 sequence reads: CASSYRRNDRVNTGELFF.

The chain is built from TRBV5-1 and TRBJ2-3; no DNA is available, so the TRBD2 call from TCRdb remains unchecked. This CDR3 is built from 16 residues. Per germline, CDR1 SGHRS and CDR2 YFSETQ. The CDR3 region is CASSGAGTQVTDTQYF.

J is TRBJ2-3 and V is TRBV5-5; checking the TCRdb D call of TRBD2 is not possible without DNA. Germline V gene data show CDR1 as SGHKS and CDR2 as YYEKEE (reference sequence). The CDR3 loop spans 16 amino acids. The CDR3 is CASSFLSGGAPDTQYF.

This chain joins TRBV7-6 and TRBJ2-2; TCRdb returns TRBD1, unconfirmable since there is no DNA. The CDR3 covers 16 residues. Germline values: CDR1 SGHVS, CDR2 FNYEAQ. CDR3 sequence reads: CASSREGRVNTGELFF.

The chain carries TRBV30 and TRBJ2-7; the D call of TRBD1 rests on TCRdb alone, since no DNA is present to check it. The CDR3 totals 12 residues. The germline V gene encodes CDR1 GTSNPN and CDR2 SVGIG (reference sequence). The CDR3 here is CAGRTGTYEQYF.

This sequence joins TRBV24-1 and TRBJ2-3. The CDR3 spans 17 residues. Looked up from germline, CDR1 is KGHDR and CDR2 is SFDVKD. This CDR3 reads CATSDGWAGHSTDTQYF.

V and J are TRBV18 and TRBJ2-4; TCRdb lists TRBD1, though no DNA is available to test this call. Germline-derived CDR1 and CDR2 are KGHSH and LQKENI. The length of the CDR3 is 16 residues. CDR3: CASSITRVLAKNIQYF. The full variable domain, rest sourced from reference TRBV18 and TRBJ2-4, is NAGVMQNPRHLVRRRGQEARLRCSPMKGHSHVYWYRQLPEEGLKFMVYLQKENIIDESGMPKERFSAEFPKEGPSILRIQQVVRGDSAAYFCASSITRVLAKNIQYFGAGTRLSVL.

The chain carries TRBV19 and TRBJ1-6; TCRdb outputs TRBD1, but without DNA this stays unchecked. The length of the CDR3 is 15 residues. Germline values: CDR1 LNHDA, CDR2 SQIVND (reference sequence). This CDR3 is CASRTMTGGSSPLHF.

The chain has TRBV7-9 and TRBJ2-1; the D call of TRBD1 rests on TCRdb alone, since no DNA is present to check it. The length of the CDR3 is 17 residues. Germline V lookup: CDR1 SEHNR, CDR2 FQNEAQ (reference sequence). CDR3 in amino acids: CASSLGGVWRSYNEQFF.

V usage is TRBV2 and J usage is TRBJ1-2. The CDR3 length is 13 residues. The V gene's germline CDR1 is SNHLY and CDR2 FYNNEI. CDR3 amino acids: CASSVELNYGYTF.

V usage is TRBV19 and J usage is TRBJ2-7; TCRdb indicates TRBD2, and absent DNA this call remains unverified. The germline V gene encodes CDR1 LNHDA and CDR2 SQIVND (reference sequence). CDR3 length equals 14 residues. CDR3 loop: CASIHSGGSYEQYF.

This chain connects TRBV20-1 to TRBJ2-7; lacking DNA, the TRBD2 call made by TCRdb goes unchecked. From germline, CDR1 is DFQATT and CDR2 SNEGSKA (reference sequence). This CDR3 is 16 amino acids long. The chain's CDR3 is CSATRLGEPKPYEQYF.

This chain's CDR3 is CASSQRGSQGANGNTIYF. The rearrangement joins TRBV3-1 to TRBJ1-3; without DNA, the TCRdb call of TRBD1 cannot be checked. Germline CDR1 LGHDT, CDR2 YNNKEL (reference sequence). The CDR3 is made up of 18 amino acids.

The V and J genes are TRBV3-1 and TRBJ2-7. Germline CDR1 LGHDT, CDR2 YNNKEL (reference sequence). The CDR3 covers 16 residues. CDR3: CASSQGNAGRNYEQYF.

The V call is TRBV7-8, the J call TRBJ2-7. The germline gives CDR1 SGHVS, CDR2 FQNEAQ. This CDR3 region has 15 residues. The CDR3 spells CASSLALLSSYEQYF.

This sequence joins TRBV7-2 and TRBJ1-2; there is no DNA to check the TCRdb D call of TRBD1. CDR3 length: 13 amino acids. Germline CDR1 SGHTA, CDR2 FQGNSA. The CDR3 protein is CASSGRGNYGYTF.

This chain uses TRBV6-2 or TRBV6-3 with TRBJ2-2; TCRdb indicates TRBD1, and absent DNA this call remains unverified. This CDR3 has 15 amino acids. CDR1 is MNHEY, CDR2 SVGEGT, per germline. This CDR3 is CASSLTGGGTGELFF.

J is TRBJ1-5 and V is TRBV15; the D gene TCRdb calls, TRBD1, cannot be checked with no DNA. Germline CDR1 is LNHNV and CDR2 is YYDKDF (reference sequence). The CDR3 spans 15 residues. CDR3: CATRPGHTSNQPQHF.